This passage covers 4 T cell receptor beta chains from one sample sequenced in a study of blood T cell repertoires in COVID-19. Using immunoSEQ multiplex PCR, the repertoire was profiled, and TCRdb retains in-frame clones only, with some absent. This table holds hundreds of thousands of clones, around 86% found once. Sequenced material: peripheral blood. The source of these receptors is a human donor in a cohort sampled during active COVID-19.

The CDR3 region is CASSPRDRDLSGELFF. The DNA for the CDR3 is TGTGCCAGCAGCCCCCGGGACAGGGATCTGAGTGGGGAGCTGTTTTTT. The V and J genes are TRBV11-2 and TRBJ2-2; TRBD1 matches at 9 bases. Germline CDR1 SGHAT, CDR2 FQNNGV. Losses at the gene ends were 5 bases for V and 8 bases for J; bases not matched to a gene: 12. This CDR3 contains 16 residues.

The chain joins TRBV5-4 to TRBJ2-7; D is possibly TRBD1 (6 bases). There are 13 residues in the CDR3. Germline assignment: CDR1 SGHNT and CDR2 YYREEE (reference sequence). Trimming removed 5 bases at V and 1 base at J, with 10 bases between. CDR3 loop: CASRRGTSYEQYF. CDR3 nucleotides: TGTGCCAGCAGAAGGGGGACGTCCTACGAGCAGTACTTC.

This clone was picked up one time. CDR3 nucleotide sequence: TGTGCCAGCAGCCAAGGAGGAGTGGGTGGCTACACCTTC. This translates into CASSQGGVGGYTF. The gene calls are TRBV3-1 (or the pseudogene TRBV3-2) and TRBJ1-2; D ambiguous. Deletions cut 1 base from V and 7 bases from J, with 10 bases between. The germline V gene encodes CDR1 LGHDT and CDR2 YNNKEL (reference sequence). The CDR3 spans 13 residues.

The gene calls are TRBV29-1 and TRBJ1-5; weak D call: TRBD1 (6 bases). The germline V gene has CDR1 SQVTM and CDR2 ANQGSEA. The CDR3 loop spans 12 amino acids. Trimming shortened V by 7 bases and J by 0 bases, and 7 bases separated the two germline ends. The CDR3 loop reads CSAGASNQPQHF. The CDR3 nucleotides are TGCAGCGCGGGGGCTAGCAATCAGCCCCAGCATTTT.